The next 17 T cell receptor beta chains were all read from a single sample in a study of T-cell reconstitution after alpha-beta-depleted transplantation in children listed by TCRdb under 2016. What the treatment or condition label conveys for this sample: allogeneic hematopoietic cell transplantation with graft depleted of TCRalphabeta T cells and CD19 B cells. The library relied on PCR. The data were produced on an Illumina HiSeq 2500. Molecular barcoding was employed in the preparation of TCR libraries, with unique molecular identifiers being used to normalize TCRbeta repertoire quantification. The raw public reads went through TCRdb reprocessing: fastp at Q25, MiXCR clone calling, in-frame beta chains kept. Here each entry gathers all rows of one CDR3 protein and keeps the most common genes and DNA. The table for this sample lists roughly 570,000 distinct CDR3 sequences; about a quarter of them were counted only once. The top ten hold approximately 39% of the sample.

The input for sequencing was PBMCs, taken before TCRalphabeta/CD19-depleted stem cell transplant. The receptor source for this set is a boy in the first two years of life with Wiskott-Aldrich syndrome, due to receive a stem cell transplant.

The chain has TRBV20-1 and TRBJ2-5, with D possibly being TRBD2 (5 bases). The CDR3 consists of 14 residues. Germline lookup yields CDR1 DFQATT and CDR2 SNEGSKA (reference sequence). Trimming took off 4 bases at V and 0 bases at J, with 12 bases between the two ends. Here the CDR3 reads CSATRAANQETQYF. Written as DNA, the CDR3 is TGCAGTGCTACCCGAGCGGCAAACCAAGAGACCCAGTACTTC.

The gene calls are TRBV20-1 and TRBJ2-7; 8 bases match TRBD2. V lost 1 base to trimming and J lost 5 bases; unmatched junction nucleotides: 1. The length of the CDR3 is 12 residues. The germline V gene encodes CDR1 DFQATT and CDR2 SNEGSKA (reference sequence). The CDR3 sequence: CSARATSDEQYF. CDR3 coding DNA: TGCAGTGCTAGAGCGACTAGCGACGAGCAGTACTTC.

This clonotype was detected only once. The CDR3 sequence is CSGRLVGNEQFF. The DNA for the CDR3 is TGCAGCGGCAGACTAGTTGGAAATGAGCAGTTCTTC. The chain carries TRBV29-1 and TRBJ2-1, with TRBD2 as a possible D gene (6 bases). The CDR3 length is 12 residues. With 7 bases removed from V and 7 bases from J, the gap between germline ends came to 14 bases. Germline CDR1 SQVTM, CDR2 ANQGSEA.

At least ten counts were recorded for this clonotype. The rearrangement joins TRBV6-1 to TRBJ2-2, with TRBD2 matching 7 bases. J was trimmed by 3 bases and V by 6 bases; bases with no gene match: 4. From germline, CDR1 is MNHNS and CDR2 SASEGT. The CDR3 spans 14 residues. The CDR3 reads CASSSLADTGELFF. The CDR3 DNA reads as TGTGCCAGCAGCTCGCTAGCGGACACCGGGGAGCTGTTTTTT.

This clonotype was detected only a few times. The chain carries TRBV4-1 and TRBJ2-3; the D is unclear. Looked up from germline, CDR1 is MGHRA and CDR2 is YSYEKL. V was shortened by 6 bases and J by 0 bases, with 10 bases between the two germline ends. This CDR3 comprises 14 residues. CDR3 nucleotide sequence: TGCGCCAGCAGTCATACCCCTAGCACAGATACGCAGTATTTT. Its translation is CASSHTPSTDTQYF.

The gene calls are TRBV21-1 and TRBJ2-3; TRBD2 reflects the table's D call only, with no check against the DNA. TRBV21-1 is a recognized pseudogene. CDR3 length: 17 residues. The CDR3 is CASSNAGTSGSTDTQYF. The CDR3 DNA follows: TGTGCCAGCAGCAACGCCGGGACTAGCGGTAGCACAGATACGCAGTATTTT.

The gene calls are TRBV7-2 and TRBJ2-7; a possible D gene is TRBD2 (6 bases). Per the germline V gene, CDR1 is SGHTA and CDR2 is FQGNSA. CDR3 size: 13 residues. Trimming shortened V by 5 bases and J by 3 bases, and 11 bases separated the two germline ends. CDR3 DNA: TGTGCCAGCAGCACGGGACTGTACTACGAGCAGTACTTC. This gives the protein CASSTGLYYEQYF.

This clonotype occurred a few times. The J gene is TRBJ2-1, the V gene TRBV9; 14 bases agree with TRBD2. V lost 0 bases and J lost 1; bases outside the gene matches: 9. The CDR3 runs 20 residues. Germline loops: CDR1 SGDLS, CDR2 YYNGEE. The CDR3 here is CASSVDITRTSGRSYNEQFF. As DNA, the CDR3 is TGTGCCAGCAGCGTAGATATAACAAGGACTAGCGGGAGGTCCTACAATGAGCAGTTCTTC.

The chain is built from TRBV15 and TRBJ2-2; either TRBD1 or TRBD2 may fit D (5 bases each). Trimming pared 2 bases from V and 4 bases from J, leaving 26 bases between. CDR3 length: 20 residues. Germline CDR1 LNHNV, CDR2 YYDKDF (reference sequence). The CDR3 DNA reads TGTGCCACCAGCAGACATAATACCGGGACCCCGGGACCCCTCACCGGGGAGCTGTTTTTT. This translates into CATSRHNTGTPGPLTGELFF.

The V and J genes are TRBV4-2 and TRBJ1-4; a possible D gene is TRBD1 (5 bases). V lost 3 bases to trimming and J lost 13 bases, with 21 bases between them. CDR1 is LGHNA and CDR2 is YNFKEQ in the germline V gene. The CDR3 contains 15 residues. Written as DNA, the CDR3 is TGTGCCAGCAGCCAGGAAGACAGCCCTTGGAGGAGACTGTTTTTT. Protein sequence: CASSQEDSPWRRLFF.

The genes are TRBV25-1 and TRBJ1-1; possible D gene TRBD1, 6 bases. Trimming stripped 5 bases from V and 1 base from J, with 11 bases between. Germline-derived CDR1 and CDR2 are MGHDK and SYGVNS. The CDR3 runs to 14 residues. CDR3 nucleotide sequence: TGTGCCAGCAGTAGGTCAGGGGAGAACACTGAAGCTTTCTTT. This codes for CASSRSGENTEAFF.

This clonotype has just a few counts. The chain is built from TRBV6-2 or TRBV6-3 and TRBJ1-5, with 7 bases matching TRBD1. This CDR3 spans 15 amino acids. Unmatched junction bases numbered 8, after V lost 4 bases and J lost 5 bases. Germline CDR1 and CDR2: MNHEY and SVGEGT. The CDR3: CASSFTTGPDQPQHF. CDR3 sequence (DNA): TGTGCCAGCAGTTTTACGACAGGGCCGGATCAGCCCCAGCATTTT.

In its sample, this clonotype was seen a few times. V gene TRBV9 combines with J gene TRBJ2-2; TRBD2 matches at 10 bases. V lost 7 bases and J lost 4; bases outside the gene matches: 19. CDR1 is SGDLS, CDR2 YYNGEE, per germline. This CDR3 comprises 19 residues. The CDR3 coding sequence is TGTGCCAGCCGGATAGGGTCTAGCGGGAGTCCCGATTCCACCGGGGAGCTGTTTTTT. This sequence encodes CASRIGSSGSPDSTGELFF.

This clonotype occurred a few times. This CDR3 is CSARRTSYEQYF. The CDR3 DNA is TGCAGTGCTCGAAGGACATCCTACGAGCAGTACTTC. The chain employs TRBV20-1 and TRBJ2-7, with D possibly matching TRBD1 (5 bases). This CDR3 has 12 residues. Trimming cost V 5 bases and J 1 base, with 9 bases left between them. The germline gives CDR1 DFQATT, CDR2 SNEGSKA (reference sequence).

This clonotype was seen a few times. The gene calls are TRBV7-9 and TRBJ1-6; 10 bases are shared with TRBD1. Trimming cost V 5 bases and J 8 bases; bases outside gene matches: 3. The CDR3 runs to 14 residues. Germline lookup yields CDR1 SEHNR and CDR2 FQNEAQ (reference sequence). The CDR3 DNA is TGTGCCAGCAGCGGGGACAGGGGTTATTCACCCCTCCACTTT. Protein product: CASSGDRGYSPLHF.

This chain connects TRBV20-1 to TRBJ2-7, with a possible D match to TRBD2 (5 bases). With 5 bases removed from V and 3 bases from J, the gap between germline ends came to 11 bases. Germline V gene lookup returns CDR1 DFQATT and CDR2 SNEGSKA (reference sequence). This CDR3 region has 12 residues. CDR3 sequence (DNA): TGCAGTGCTCTACTAGGTGACTACGAGCAGTACTTC. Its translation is CSALLGDYEQYF.

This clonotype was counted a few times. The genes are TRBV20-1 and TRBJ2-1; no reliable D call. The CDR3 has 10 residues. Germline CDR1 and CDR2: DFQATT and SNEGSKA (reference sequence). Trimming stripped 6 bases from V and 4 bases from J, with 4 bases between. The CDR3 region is CSAFYNEQFF. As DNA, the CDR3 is TGCAGTGCCTTTTACAATGAGCAGTTCTTC.